The rows below give T cell receptor beta chains drawn from one sample of a study of control samples from healthy donors and cancer patients. Assay: immunoSEQ multiplex PCR; the TCRdb copy retains only in-frame clones and omits some. The sample contains about 54,000 clones, 95% to 96% of which appear only once. Material: blood. Every receptor here comes from a woman younger than 45 in good health. The CDR3 runs from the conserved cysteine through the conserved F or W. The D gene is left open where the match is weak. Clone size, where shown, is once, few, many, or a class for clones that have expanded.

j_gene: TRBJ2-5
abundance: once
v_gene: TRBV10-3
d_gene: .
CDR3nt: TGTGCCATCAGTGACTGGGCGGCTCAAGAGACCCAGTACTTC
CDR3aa: CAISDWAAQETQYF

j_gene: TRBJ2-2
abundance: .
v_gene: TRBV21-1
d_gene: .
CDR3nt: TGTGCCAGCAGCGAGGGACTAGCGGGAGATATTAACACCGGGGAGCTGTTTTTT
CDR3aa: CASSEGLAGDINTGELFF

j_gene: TRBJ2-7
abundance: .
v_gene: TRBV10-2
d_gene: TRBD1
CDR3nt: TGCGCCAGCACTTACAGGGGTGAGATTTCTCCGAGCTCCTACGAGCAGTACTTC
CDR3aa: CASTYRGEISPSSYEQYF

j_gene: TRBJ2-2
abundance: .
v_gene: TRBV18
d_gene: .
CDR3nt: TGTGCCAGCTCACCACAAACTGGACAGATGAACACCGGGGAGCTGTTTTTT
CDR3aa: CASSPQTGQMNTGELFF

j_gene: TRBJ1-4
abundance: .
v_gene: TRBV27
d_gene: .
CDR3nt: TGTGCCAGCAGTTTGTTGGAGGATGAAAAACTGTTTTTT
CDR3aa: CASSLLEDEKLFF

j_gene: TRBJ2-7
abundance: .
v_gene: TRBV29-1
d_gene: .
CDR3nt: TGCAGCGTTGAAGACCCCGGTTCCTACGAGCAGTACTTC
CDR3aa: CSVEDPGSYEQYF

j_gene: TRBJ2-6
abundance: .
v_gene: TRBV3-1/TRBV3-2
d_gene: .
CDR3nt: TGTGCCAGCAGCCTGGGAGACTCTGGGGCCAACGTCCTGACTTTC
CDR3aa: CASSLGDSGANVLTF

j_gene: TRBJ2-3
abundance: .
v_gene: TRBV20-1
d_gene: .
CDR3nt: TGCAGTGCTAGTTCGGGTGGATACACAGATACGCAGTATTTT
CDR3aa: CSASSGGYTDTQYF

j_gene: TRBJ2-3
abundance: .
v_gene: TRBV9
d_gene: .
CDR3nt: TGTGCCAGCAGCTTGGCGGGACACTCCACAGATACGCAGTATTTT
CDR3aa: CASSLAGHSTDTQYF

j_gene: TRBJ2-7
abundance: .
v_gene: TRBV5-1
d_gene: .
CDR3nt: TGCGCCAGCAGCTTGGACAGGGAAGGCGAGCAGTACTTC
CDR3aa: CASSLDREGEQYF

j_gene: TRBJ1-4
abundance: .
v_gene: TRBV11-2
d_gene: TRBD1
CDR3nt: TGTGCCAGCAGCCAAGACAGGGTTGAGGAAAAACTGTTTTTT
CDR3aa: CASSQDRVEEKLFF

j_gene: TRBJ1-1
abundance: .
v_gene: TRBV11-3
d_gene: .
CDR3nt: TGTGCCAGCAGCTTATTGAGGGGGACTGAAGCTTTCTTT
CDR3aa: CASSLLRGTEAFF

j_gene: TRBJ2-7
abundance: .
v_gene: TRBV30
d_gene: TRBD2
CDR3nt: TGTGCCTGGACGGCGTTGTTCGGAATCGAGGGAGGGCGCCACGAGCAGTACTTC
CDR3aa: CAWTALFGIEGGRHEQYF

j_gene: TRBJ1-6
abundance: .
v_gene: TRBV25-1
d_gene: .
CDR3nt: TGTGCCAGCAAGAAGGGGATTAATTCACCCCTCCACTTT
CDR3aa: CASKKGINSPLHF

j_gene: TRBJ2-7
abundance: .
v_gene: TRBV19
d_gene: .
CDR3nt: TGTGCCAGTAGTACGGGACCCAGGGCCACCTACGAGCAGTACTTC
CDR3aa: CASSTGPRATYEQYF

j_gene: TRBJ1-4
abundance: .
v_gene: TRBV2
d_gene: TRBD1
CDR3nt: TGTGCCAGCAATACTGACAGGGGGCAAGGTGAAAAACTGTTTTTT
CDR3aa: CASNTDRGQGEKLFF

j_gene: TRBJ2-2
abundance: .
v_gene: TRBV3-1/TRBV3-2
d_gene: TRBD2
CDR3nt: TGTGCCAGCAATCCGGGACTAGCGGCCGGGGAGCTGTTTTTT
CDR3aa: CASNPGLAAGELFF

j_gene: TRBJ1-2
abundance: once
v_gene: TRBV7-9
d_gene: TRBD1
CDR3nt: TGTGCCAGCAGCTTAGAAGGGACAGGGGGATTTTATGGCTACACCTTC
CDR3aa: CASSLEGTGGFYGYTF

j_gene: TRBJ1-4
abundance: .
v_gene: TRBV27
d_gene: TRBD1
CDR3nt: TGTGCCAGCAGTGTAAAACAGGGGGTTGTTGAAAAACTGTTTTTT
CDR3aa: CASSVKQGVVEKLFF

j_gene: TRBJ2-5
abundance: .
v_gene: TRBV12-5
d_gene: TRBD2
CDR3nt: TGTGCTAGTGCCCCGCTGGCTAGCGGAGGACAAGAGACCCAGTACTTC
CDR3aa: CASAPLASGGQETQYF

j_gene: TRBJ2-1
abundance: .
v_gene: TRBV7-6
d_gene: TRBD2
CDR3nt: TGTGCCAGCAGCTTAGTAGCTAGCGGGAACTCCTACAATGAGCAGTTCTTC
CDR3aa: CASSLVASGNSYNEQFF

j_gene: TRBJ1-2
abundance: .
v_gene: TRBV12-5
d_gene: .
CDR3nt: TGTGCTAGTGGTTTGTCCGGAGGCTACACCTTC
CDR3aa: CASGLSGGYTF

j_gene: TRBJ2-7
abundance: .
v_gene: TRBV21-1
d_gene: .
CDR3nt: TGTGCCAGCAGCACACCCAGGAGGGGGCGGGAGCCCAACGAGCAGTACTTC
CDR3aa: CASSTPRRGREPNEQYF